A selection of T cell receptor beta chains follows, all from one sample in a study of cytomegalovirus exposure and HLA in healthy donors. Profiling relied on immunoSEQ multiplex PCR, and the TCRdb table lists in-frame clones only, not all of them. The sample includes 150,000 to 170,000 clones, 70% to 80% of them seen just once. The sequenced sample consisted of PBMCs. Receptors originate from a man aged 25 to 40 in good health and CMV-seronegative. The CDR3 runs from the conserved cysteine through the conserved F or W. A D gene is named only where the DNA matches it firmly. Rows may omit the clone size; those that give it use once, few, many or a size class.

DNA: TGTGCCAGCAGTCGCGGGCAGGACACTGAAGCTTTCTTT
CDR3: CASSRGQDTEAFF
J: TRBJ1-1
length: 13
D: .
size: .
V: TRBV11-3

DNA: TGTGCCAGCAGCTTAACGGACAGTAAAGAGACCCAGTACTTC
CDR3: CASSLTDSKETQYF
J: TRBJ2-5
length: 14
D: .
size: .
V: TRBV7-9

DNA: TGTGCCAGCAGTTCAGAACAGGTCTATAATTCACCCCTCCACTTT
CDR3: CASSSEQVYNSPLHF
J: TRBJ1-6
length: 15
D: .
size: .
V: TRBV28

DNA: TGTGCCAGCAGTTTTGAGGGGGCTGAAGCTTTCTTT
CDR3: CASSFEGAEAFF
J: TRBJ1-1
length: 12
D: .
size: .
V: TRBV28

DNA: TGTGCCAGCAGCTTCTTCCAGGGGAACACCGGGGAGCTGTTTTTT
CDR3: CASSFFQGNTGELFF
J: TRBJ2-2
length: 15
D: .
size: .
V: TRBV5-5

DNA: TGTGCCAGCAGCTTACAATCTCTAGGGGCTGAGACTGAAGCTTTCTTT
CDR3: CASSLQSLGAETEAFF
J: TRBJ1-1
length: 16
D: .
size: .
V: TRBV7-2

DNA: TGTGCCAGCAGCCCCGGGGGGGTGCCGGGGCCGCAGTATTTT
CDR3: CASSPGGVPGPQYF
J: TRBJ2-3
length: 14
D: TRBD2
size: .
V: TRBV9

DNA: TGTGCCAGCAGCCGAGACAGGGGGCCCGCACTTAACTATGGCTACACCTTC
CDR3: CASSRDRGPALNYGYTF
J: TRBJ1-2
length: 17
D: TRBD1
size: .
V: TRBV5-4

DNA: TGCGCCAGCAGCCCAGGGGCCACTCTAAGGAACACTGAAGCTTTCTTT
CDR3: CASSPGATLRNTEAFF
J: TRBJ1-1
length: 16
D: .
size: .
V: TRBV5-1

DNA: TGTGCCAGCAGCCAAGATAGCGGGGGGGCCAATGAGCAGTTCTTC
CDR3: CASSQDSGGANEQFF
J: TRBJ2-1
length: 15
D: TRBD2
size: few
V: TRBV4-2

DNA: TGTGCCAGCGGCTACGGGACAGGCGGCTACACCTTC
CDR3: CASGYGTGGYTF
J: TRBJ1-2
length: 12
D: TRBD1
size: .
V: TRBV2

DNA: TGTGCCAGCAGTGAACGGCTGGCGGGAGAAAAACTGTTTTTT
CDR3: CASSERLAGEKLFF
J: TRBJ1-4
length: 14
D: .
size: .
V: TRBV2

DNA: TGTGCCAGCAGCTTGACCGGGACTAGCGGGGGGGGTCTCTCCTACAATGAGCAGTTCTTC
CDR3: CASSLTGTSGGGLSYNEQFF
J: TRBJ2-1
length: 20
D: TRBD2
size: .
V: TRBV7-6

DNA: TGTGCCAGCAGTCCGGACACCATGAACACTGAAGCTTTCTTT
CDR3: CASSPDTMNTEAFF
J: TRBJ1-1
length: 14
D: .
size: .
V: TRBV25-1

DNA: TGTGCCAGCAGGTCACTAGCGGGGGACAATGAGCAGTTCTTC
CDR3: CASRSLAGDNEQFF
J: TRBJ2-1
length: 14
D: TRBD2
size: .
V: TRBV7-3

DNA: TGTGCCAGCTCACCCTCCGGGACAGATAGTGGAGGACTGTTTTTT
CDR3: CASSPSGTDSGGLFF
J: TRBJ1-4
length: 15
D: TRBD1
size: .
V: TRBV18

DNA: TGTGCCAGCAGTGACACGAACAGGGCGATGACCGGGGAGCTGTTTTTT
CDR3: CASSDTNRAMTGELFF
J: TRBJ2-2
length: 16
D: .
size: .
V: TRBV5-4

DNA: TGTGCCAGCAGCTCACTACCTACAGGGACCGGGGAGCTGTTTTTT
CDR3: CASSSLPTGTGELFF
J: TRBJ2-2
length: 15
D: .
size: .
V: TRBV11-2

DNA: TGTGCCAGCAGTGAGGTCCGACTACGCAACACCGGGGAGCTGTTTTTT
CDR3: CASSEVRLRNTGELFF
J: TRBJ2-2
length: 16
D: .
size: once
V: TRBV2

DNA: TGTGCCTGGGTGATTACAGGGTCCCACGAGCAGTACTTC
CDR3: CAWVITGSHEQYF
J: TRBJ2-7
length: 13
D: .
size: .
V: TRBV30

DNA: TGTGCCAGCAGTCCAGCGGAGGGCTCCTACAATGAGCAGTTCTTC
CDR3: CASSPAEGSYNEQFF
J: TRBJ2-1
length: 15
D: .
size: .
V: TRBV27

DNA: TGTGCCAGCAGTTACTCGACAGGGGGCTTCAGTCAGCCCCAGCATTTT
CDR3: CASSYSTGGFSQPQHF
J: TRBJ1-5
length: 16
D: TRBD1
size: .
V: TRBV6-6

DNA: TGTGCCAGTACGGGGGGGGTGGGAGAGACCCAGTACTTC
CDR3: CASTGGVGETQYF
J: TRBJ2-5
length: 13
D: TRBD2
size: once
V: TRBV19

DNA: TGTGCCAGCAGTGAATGGTCAGGCAGCTCCTACGAGCAGTACTTC
CDR3: CASSEWSGSSYEQYF
J: TRBJ2-7
length: 15
D: .
size: .
V: TRBV6-1

DNA: TGCGCCAGCAGCTTCGGACAGCCACAAGAGACCCAGTACTTC
CDR3: CASSFGQPQETQYF
J: TRBJ2-5
length: 14
D: .
size: .
V: TRBV5-1

DNA: TGTGCCAGCTCACCAAAACAGGGGTTTGGCACTGAAGCTTTCTTT
CDR3: CASSPKQGFGTEAFF
J: TRBJ1-1
length: 15
D: TRBD1
size: .
V: TRBV18

DNA: TGCAGCGTTGAGGACCGGGACAGGGGGATCCTCGGGGAAAAACTGTTTTTT
CDR3: CSVEDRDRGILGEKLFF
J: TRBJ1-4
length: 17
D: TRBD1
size: few
V: TRBV29-1

DNA: TGCGCCAGCAGCCGTACACCAATTGCAACTAATGAAAAACTGTTTTTT
CDR3: CASSRTPIATNEKLFF
J: TRBJ1-4
length: 16
D: .
size: .
V: TRBV5-1

DNA: TGCGCCAGCAGCCAAGGTCAAGGGGGGGTAAAACTGTTTTTT
CDR3: CASSQGQGGVKLFF
J: TRBJ1-4
length: 14
D: .
size: few
V: TRBV4-3

DNA: TGCGCCAGCAGCTCCGGACAGGGATATGACGAGCAGTACTTC
CDR3: CASSSGQGYDEQYF
J: TRBJ2-7
length: 14
D: TRBD1
size: .
V: TRBV5-1

DNA: TGTGCCAGCAGCTCCCTACGCGGGGGGGTCACAGATACGCAGTATTTT
CDR3: CASSSLRGGVTDTQYF
J: TRBJ2-3
length: 16
D: TRBD2
size: few
V: TRBV7-2

DNA: TGCGCCAGCAGTCGCGGGGCCAGGGCTGAAGCTTTCTTT
CDR3: CASSRGARAEAFF
J: TRBJ1-1
length: 13
D: .
size: .
V: TRBV5-1

DNA: TGTGCCAGCAGTTCAAGCCCGGACAGGATCTACGAGCAGTACTTC
CDR3: CASSSSPDRIYEQYF
J: TRBJ2-7
length: 15
D: TRBD1
size: .
V: TRBV6-5

DNA: TGCGCCAGCAGTCCAGCCCCCAGGGAACGGTTCTACGAGCAGTACTTC
CDR3: CASSPAPRERFYEQYF
J: TRBJ2-7
length: 16
D: .
size: .
V: TRBV5-1

DNA: TGTGCCAGCAGCTCCCCTGGGGAGAAGATGCAGTACTTC
CDR3: CASSSPGEKMQYF
J: TRBJ2-7
length: 13
D: .
size: few
V: TRBV13

DNA: TGTGCCAGTAGTATAGAGGTCCCAGGTGGGGAGACCCAGTACTTC
CDR3: CASSIEVPGGETQYF
J: TRBJ2-5
length: 15
D: .
size: .
V: TRBV19

DNA: TGCGCCAGCAGTACAGGGCCCCAAGAGACCCAGTACTTC
CDR3: CASSTGPQETQYF
J: TRBJ2-5
length: 13
D: .
size: .
V: TRBV5-1